Listed here are 26 T cell receptor beta chains from one sample, sequenced in a study of cytomegalovirus exposure and HLA in healthy donors. Both 60 Vbeta primers and 13 Jbeta primers went into the PCR. Some clones are missing from TCRdb's copy, which holds only in-frame ones; the method was immunoSEQ multiplex PCR. The sample has under 80,000 clones, approximately 71% seen once. Material for sequencing was PBMCs. The receptors were sampled from a woman in her 30s in good health and CMV-seronegative.

The J gene is TRBJ2-7, the V gene TRBV5-5; D is unclear. The V end lost 0 bases, the J end lost 2 bases, and 9 bases lay between the germline ends. CDR1 is SGHKS, CDR2 YYEKEE, per germline (reference sequence). This CDR3 contains 14 residues. In DNA, the CDR3 is TGTGCCAGCAGCTTGGGGCAGGAAGCCTACGAGCAGTACTTC. Its protein is CASSLGQEAYEQYF.

This clone was picked up a small number of times. This rearrangement joins TRBV9 to TRBJ2-1, with 8 nucleotides matching TRBD2. This CDR3 has 15 amino acids. The germline V gene has CDR1 SGDLS and CDR2 YYNGEE. Losses at the gene ends were 4 bases for V and 2 bases for J; bases not matched to a gene: 5. In nucleotides, the CDR3 is TGTGCCAGCAGCCCGGGAGGGTCCGCCTACAATGAGCAGTTCTTC. It specifies CASSPGGSAYNEQFF.

The V call is TRBV6-1, the J call TRBJ2-3; D is undetermined. Germline values: CDR1 MNHNS, CDR2 SASEGT. The CDR3 is made up of 11 amino acids. Trimming pared 6 bases from V and 6 bases from J, leaving 7 bases between. CDR3 sequence reads: CASRIADTQYF. CDR3 nucleotide sequence: TGTGCCAGCAGGATCGCGGATACGCAGTATTTT.

The rearrangement links TRBV4-1 to TRBJ1-2, with a possible D match to TRBD1 (6 bases). V was shortened by 3 bases and J by 2 bases, with 10 bases between the two germline ends. Germline CDR1 MGHRA, CDR2 YSYEKL. This CDR3 is built from 14 residues. CDR3 nucleotides: TGCGCCAGCAGCCATAGCAGGGGAAACTATGGCTACACCTTC. This codes for CASSHSRGNYGYTF.

This clone appeared a few times. The chain recombines TRBV7-8 with TRBJ2-7, with D uncertain. This CDR3 is 13 amino acids long. Trimming took 4 bases from V and 2 from J, leaving 9 bases between them. Germline values: CDR1 SGHVS, CDR2 FQNEAQ. For the CDR3, the DNA is TGTGCCAGCAGCTATGGGCCGGCCTACGAGCAGTACTTC. As protein: CASSYGPAYEQYF. The full variable domain, its missing parts supplied by reference TRBV7-8 and TRBJ2-7, is GAGVSQSPRYKVAKRGQDVALRCDPISGHVSLFWYQQALGQGPEFLTYFQNEAQLDKSGLPSDRFFAERPEGSVSTLKIQRTQQEDSAVYLCASSYGPAYEQYFGPGTRLTVT.

The chain carries TRBV19 and TRBJ2-1, with 8 bases that match TRBD1. V lost 4 bases to trimming and J lost 4 bases; unmatched junction nucleotides: 0. The germline V gene has CDR1 LNHDA and CDR2 SQIVND (reference sequence). The CDR3 length is 13 residues. CDR3 sequence: CASSRDRYNEQFF. The CDR3 DNA follows: TGTGCCAGTAGTAGGGACAGGTACAATGAGCAGTTCTTC. Combining the CDR3 with reference TRBV19 and TRBJ2-1 gives the whole variable domain DGGITQSPKYLFRKEGQNVTLSCEQNLNHDAMYWYRQDPGQGLRLIYYSQIVNDFQKGDIAEGYSVSREKKESFPLTVTSAQKNPTAFYLCASSRDRYNEQFFGPGTRLTVL.

The table lists this clone with a few counts. The chain joins TRBV5-1 to TRBJ2-3; the match to TRBD1 covers 8 bases. The trim removed 2 bases at V and 5 bases at J, leaving 7 bases unmatched. Germline CDR1 reads SGHRS; CDR2 reads YFSETQ. The CDR3 consists of 15 residues. This CDR3 reads CASSFLETGEDTQYF. As DNA, the CDR3 is TGCGCCAGCAGCTTTTTGGAGACAGGGGAAGATACGCAGTATTTT.

This clone was counted between two and nine times. The chain joins TRBV5-1 to TRBJ2-7; 7 nucleotides match TRBD2. CDR1 SGHRS and CDR2 YFSETQ come from the germline V gene. The CDR3 consists of 13 residues. The trim removed 4 bases at V and 4 bases at J, leaving 5 bases unmatched. The CDR3 DNA reads TGCGCCAGCAGCCCCGAAGCGGGGTACGAGCAGTACTTC. Residues: CASSPEAGYEQYF.

This sequence joins TRBV15 and TRBJ2-3; D perhaps matches TRBD1 (5 bases). Trimming left V 5 bases short and J 7 bases short, with 19 bases between. Germline lookup yields CDR1 LNHNV and CDR2 YYDKDF (reference sequence). The CDR3 spans 15 residues. This chain's CDR3 is CATSPTGPGIYTQYF. The DNA of the CDR3 is TGTGCCACCAGCCCCACCGGGCCAGGGATATATACGCAGTATTTT. Together with reference TRBV15 and TRBJ2-3, the CDR3 gives the full variable domain: DAMVIQNPRYQVTQFGKPVTLSCSQTLNHNVMYWYQQKSSQAPKLLFHYYDKDFNNEADTPDNFQSRRPNTSFCFLDIRSPGLGDTAMYLCATSPTGPGIYTQYFGPGTRLTVL.

This chain links TRBV28 with TRBJ2-1; 8 positions agree with TRBD1. The CDR3 runs 15 residues. V dropped 4 bases and J dropped 6; count of bases not matched to a gene: 8. Per germline, CDR1 MDHEN and CDR2 SYDVKM. Here the CDR3 reads CASSWTGRGINEQFF. CDR3 DNA: TGTGCCAGCAGTTGGACAGGGCGAGGCATCAATGAGCAGTTCTTC.

V usage is TRBV9 and J usage is TRBJ2-1; 7 nucleotides align to TRBD2. J was trimmed by 4 bases and V by 5 bases; bases with no gene match: 6. This CDR3 has 14 amino acids. CDR1 and CDR2 (germline): SGDLS, YYNGEE. The CDR3 DNA is TGTGCCAGCAGTGGGCGGGGGTCATACAATGAGCAGTTCTTC. It codes for CASSGRGSYNEQFF.

The gene calls are TRBV5-1 and TRBJ1-3; 7 nucleotides line up with TRBD1. The CDR3 spans 14 residues. Germline CDR1 is SGHRS and CDR2 is YFSETQ. J was trimmed by 2 bases and V by 5 bases; bases with no gene match: 4. CDR3 bases: TGCGCCAGCAGTCCGACAGGGCCTGGAAACACCATATATTTT. Translation gives CASSPTGPGNTIYF.

This clone was picked up a small number of times. Other nucleotide sequences in the sample specify the same CDR3. The rearrangement joins TRBV18 to TRBJ2-5; tentatively, D is TRBD2 (5 bases). Germline CDR1 KGHSH, CDR2 LQKENI. This CDR3 region has 13 residues. Deletions cut 1 base from V and 5 bases from J, with 8 bases between. CDR3 in DNA: TGTGCCAGCTCACCACGGAGGCAGGAGACCCAGTACTTC. Residues: CASSPRRQETQYF.

The chain carries TRBV14 and TRBJ2-3; weak D call: TRBD2 (7 bases). The CDR3 covers 17 residues. Trimming shortened V by 0 bases and J by 1 base, and 14 bases separated the two germline ends. The germline CDR1 and CDR2 sequences are SGHDN and FVKESK. The CDR3 sequence: CASSQDRRGGRTDTQYF. The CDR3 region has the DNA TGTGCCAGCAGCCAAGATCGACGCGGGGGCCGCACAGATACGCAGTATTTT.

The chain's CDR3 is CASSPRTGDTEAFF. CDR3 DNA sequence: TGTGCCAGCAGCCCCAGGACAGGAGACACTGAAGCTTTCTTT. This chain uses TRBV11-3 with TRBJ1-1; 7 bases fit TRBD1. The V gene's germline CDR1 is SGHNT and CDR2 YENEEA. Trimming took 5 bases from V and 3 from J; bases not matched to a gene: 6. This CDR3 has 14 amino acids. The full variable domain, with the rest looked up from reference TRBV11-3 and TRBJ1-1, is EAGVVQSPRYKIIEKKQPVAFWCNPISGHNTLYWYLQNLGQGPELLIRYENEEAVDDSQLPKDRFSAERLKGVDSTLKIQPAELGDSAVYLCASSPRTGDTEAFFGQGTRLTVV.

J is TRBJ2-1 and V is TRBV2, with D perhaps matching TRBD2 (6 bases). The germline CDR1 and CDR2 sequences are SNHLY and FYNNEI. The CDR3 contains 13 residues. V was pared by 6 bases and J by 3 bases, with 9 bases between. In nucleotides, the CDR3 is TGTGCCAGCAGGGCGGGGATCTACAATGAGCAGTTCTTC. Protein product: CASRAGIYNEQFF.

This clone was observed a few times. The J gene is TRBJ1-2, the V gene TRBV6-8; 11 bases align to TRBD1. CDR1 and CDR2 from the germline V gene are MNHGY and SAAAGT. The V segment lost 1 base and the J segment 1 base; nucleotides outside the gene matches: 5. This CDR3 is 17 amino acids long. CDR3 loop: CASSYWGQGGGNYGYTF. For the CDR3, the DNA is TGTGCCAGCAGTTACTGGGGACAGGGGGGGGGTAACTATGGCTACACCTTC.

The V and J genes are TRBV5-6 and TRBJ1-3; 7 positions match TRBD1. The CDR3 length is 16 residues. The V and J ends lost 4 bases and 2 bases, in that order; junction bases with no gene match: 9. In germline, CDR1 is SGHDT, CDR2 YYEEEE. The CDR3 here is CASSPGTGATGNTIYF. The CDR3 nucleotides are TGTGCCAGCAGCCCCGGAACAGGGGCAACTGGAAACACCATATATTTT.

The chain has TRBV5-8 and TRBJ2-7, with D maybe TRBD1 (6 bases). Germline lookup yields CDR1 SGHTS and CDR2 YDEGEE. Trimming stripped 3 bases from V and 3 bases from J, with 13 bases between. The CDR3 extends over 14 amino acids. This CDR3 is CASSYDRYLYEQYF. The CDR3 DNA reads as TGTGCCAGCAGCTATGACAGGTATCTCTACGAGCAGTACTTC.

The chain has TRBV11-2 and TRBJ2-3; TRBD2 agrees at 11 bases. CDR1 and CDR2 from the germline V gene are SGHAT and FQNNGV. The CDR3 runs to 14 residues. The trim removed 5 bases at V and 4 bases at J, leaving 2 bases unmatched. CDR3: CASSVAGGADTQYF. The CDR3 nucleotides read TGTGCCAGCAGCGTAGCGGGGGGGGCAGATACGCAGTATTTT.

This clone was picked up one time. The chain carries TRBV4-1 and TRBJ1-5; TRBD1 matches at 10 bases. Germline values: CDR1 MGHRA, CDR2 YSYEKL. The CDR3 is 15 amino acids. V was pared by 0 bases and J by 6 bases, with 2 bases of the junction left unmatched. CDR3 sequence: CASSQEGQGRQPQHF. The CDR3 bases are TGCGCCAGCAGCCAAGAGGGACAGGGGCGTCAGCCCCAGCATTTT.

The rearrangement uses TRBV6-5 and TRBJ1-1; no reliable D call. Germline CDR1 MNHEY, CDR2 SVGAGI. The CDR3 is made up of 15 amino acids. V shed 5 bases and J shed 6 bases, with 19 bases lying between them. The CDR3 DNA reads as TGTGCCAGCAGTGCTCTCTCCGGAGGTCGGGCTGAAGCTTTCTTT. It yields the protein CASSALSGGRAEAFF.

The CDR3 bases are TGCGCCAGCAGCCAACGGGACAGGGGTAGTGGGGCCAACGTCCTGACTTTC. Translating it yields CASSQRDRGSGANVLTF. The genes are TRBV4-1 and TRBJ2-6, with 10 bases that match TRBD1. CDR1 is MGHRA and CDR2 is YSYEKL in the germline V gene. The CDR3 runs 17 residues. V dropped 2 bases and J dropped 3; count of bases not matched to a gene: 4.

The chain carries TRBV30 and TRBJ2-7; 14 bases agree with TRBD2. This CDR3 comprises 14 residues. The V and J ends lost 4 bases and 5 bases, in that order; junction bases with no gene match: 4. Germline V lookup: CDR1 GTSNPN, CDR2 SVGIG (reference sequence). In DNA, the CDR3 is TGTGCCTGGATGCCGGGACTAGCGGGGGACGAGCAGTACTTC. Protein product: CAWMPGLAGDEQYF.

This chain joins TRBV5-1 and TRBJ2-1; 11 nucleotides line up with TRBD2. The germline V gene encodes CDR1 SGHRS and CDR2 YFSETQ. The CDR3 runs to 19 residues. V was pared by 1 base and J by 2 bases, with 11 bases of the junction left unmatched. CDR3 loop: CASSLIRLAGPQPYNEQFF. The CDR3 coding sequence is TGCGCCAGCAGCTTGATCCGACTAGCGGGGCCCCAGCCCTACAATGAGCAGTTCTTC. The full variable domain, in which reference TRBV5-1 and TRBJ2-1 provide the parts outside the CDR3, is KAGVTQTPRYLIKTRGQQVTLSCSPISGHRSVSWYQQTPGQGLQFLFEYFSETQRNKGNFPGRFSGRQFSNSRSEMNVSTLELGDSALYLCASSLIRLAGPQPYNEQFFGPGTRLTVL.

V and J are TRBV6-5 and TRBJ1-1, with 8 bases identical to TRBD1. This CDR3 contains 12 residues. V gave up 10 bases and J gave up 2 bases; unmatched junction bases: 3. CDR1 and CDR2 (germline): MNHEY, SVGAGI. CDR3 nucleotides: TGTGCCACCGGGACAGGCAACACTGAAGCTTTCTTT. Protein: CATGTGNTEAFF.